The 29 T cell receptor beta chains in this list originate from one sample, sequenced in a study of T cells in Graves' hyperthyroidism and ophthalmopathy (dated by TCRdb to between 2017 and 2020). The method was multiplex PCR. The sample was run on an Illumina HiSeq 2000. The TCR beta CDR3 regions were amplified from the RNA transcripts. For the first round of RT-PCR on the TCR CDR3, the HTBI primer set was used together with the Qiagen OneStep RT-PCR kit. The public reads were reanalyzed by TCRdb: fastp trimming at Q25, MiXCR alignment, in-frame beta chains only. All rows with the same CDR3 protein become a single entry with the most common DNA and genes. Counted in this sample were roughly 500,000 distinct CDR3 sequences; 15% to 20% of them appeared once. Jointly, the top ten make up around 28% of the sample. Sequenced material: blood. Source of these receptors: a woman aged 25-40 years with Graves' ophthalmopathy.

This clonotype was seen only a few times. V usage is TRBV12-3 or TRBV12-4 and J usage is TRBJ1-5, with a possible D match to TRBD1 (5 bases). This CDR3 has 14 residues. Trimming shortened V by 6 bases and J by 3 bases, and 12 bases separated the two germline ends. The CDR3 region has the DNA TGTGCCAGCAGCCCGGGGCCTTACAATCAGCCCCAGCATTTT. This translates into CASSPGPYNQPQHF.

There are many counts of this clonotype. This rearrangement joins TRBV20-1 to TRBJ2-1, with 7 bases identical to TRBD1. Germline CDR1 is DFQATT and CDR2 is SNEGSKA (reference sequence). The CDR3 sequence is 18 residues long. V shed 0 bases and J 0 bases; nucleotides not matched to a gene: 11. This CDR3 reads CSARDYQMTGNSYNEQFF. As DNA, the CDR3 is TGCAGTGCTAGAGATTATCAAATGACAGGGAACTCCTACAATGAGCAGTTCTTC.

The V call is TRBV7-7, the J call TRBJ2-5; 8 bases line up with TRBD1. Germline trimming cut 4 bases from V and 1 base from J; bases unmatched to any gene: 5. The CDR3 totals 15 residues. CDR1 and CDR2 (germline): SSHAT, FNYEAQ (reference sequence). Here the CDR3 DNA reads TGTGCCAGCAGCTCCGACAGGGGCCCCCAAGAGACCCAGTACTTC. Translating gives CASSSDRGPQETQYF.

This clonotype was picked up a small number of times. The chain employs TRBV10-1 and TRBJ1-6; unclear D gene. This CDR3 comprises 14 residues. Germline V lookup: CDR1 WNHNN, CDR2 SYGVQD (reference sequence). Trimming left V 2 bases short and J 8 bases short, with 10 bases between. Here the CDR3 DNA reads TGCGCCAGCAGTGAGGGCAGGAAATATTCACCCCTCCACTTT. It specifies CASSEGRKYSPLHF.

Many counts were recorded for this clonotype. The CDR3: CASSLRSGGEIPEAFF. In DNA form, the CDR3 reads TGTGCCAGCAGCCTACGATCAGGGGGCGAAATCCCTGAAGCTTTCTTT. The V call is TRBV7-2, the J call TRBJ1-1, with 8 nucleotides matching TRBD1. Looked up from germline, CDR1 is SGHTA and CDR2 is FQGNSA. This CDR3 spans 16 amino acids. The J segment lost 6 bases and the V segment lost 5 bases, leaving 14 bases of the junction unmatched. Complete variable domain (other parts from reference TRBV7-2 and TRBJ1-1): GAGVSQSPSNKVTEKGKDVELRCDPISGHTALYWYRQSLGQGLEFLIYFQGNSAPDKSGLPSDRFSAERTGGSVSTLTIQRTQQEDSAVYLCASSLRSGGEIPEAFFGQGTRLTVV.

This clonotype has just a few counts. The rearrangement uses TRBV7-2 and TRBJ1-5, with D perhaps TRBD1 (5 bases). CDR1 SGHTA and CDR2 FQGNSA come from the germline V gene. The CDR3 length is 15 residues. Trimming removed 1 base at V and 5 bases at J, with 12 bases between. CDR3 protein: CASSLGQGGDQPQHF. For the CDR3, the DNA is TGTGCCAGCAGCTTAGGTCAGGGTGGGGATCAGCCCCAGCATTTT.

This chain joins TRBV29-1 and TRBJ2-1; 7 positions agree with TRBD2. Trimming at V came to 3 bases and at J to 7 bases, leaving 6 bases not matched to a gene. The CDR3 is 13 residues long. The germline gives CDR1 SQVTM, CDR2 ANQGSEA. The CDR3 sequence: CSVDRTSTNEQFF. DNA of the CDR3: TGCAGCGTTGATAGGACTAGTACAAATGAGCAGTTCTTC.

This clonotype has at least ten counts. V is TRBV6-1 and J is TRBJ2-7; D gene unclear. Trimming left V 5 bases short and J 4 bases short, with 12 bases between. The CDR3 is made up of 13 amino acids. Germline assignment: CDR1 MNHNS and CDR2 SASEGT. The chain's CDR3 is CASSNYGVYEQYF. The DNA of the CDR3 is TGTGCCAGCAGTAACTACGGCGTTTACGAGCAGTACTTC.

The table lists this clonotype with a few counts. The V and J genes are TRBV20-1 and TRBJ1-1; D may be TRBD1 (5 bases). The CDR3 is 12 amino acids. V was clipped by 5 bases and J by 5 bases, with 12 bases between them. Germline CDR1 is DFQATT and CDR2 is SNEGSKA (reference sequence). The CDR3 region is CSAPRGRTEAFF. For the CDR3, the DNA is TGCAGTGCTCCTAGGGGAAGGACTGAAGCTTTCTTT.

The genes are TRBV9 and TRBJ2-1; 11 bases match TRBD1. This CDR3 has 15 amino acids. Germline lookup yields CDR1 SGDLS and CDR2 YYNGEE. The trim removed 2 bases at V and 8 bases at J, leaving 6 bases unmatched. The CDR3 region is CASSVLGQGAHEQFF. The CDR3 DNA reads TGTGCCAGCAGCGTCCTCGGACAGGGGGCGCATGAGCAGTTCTTC.

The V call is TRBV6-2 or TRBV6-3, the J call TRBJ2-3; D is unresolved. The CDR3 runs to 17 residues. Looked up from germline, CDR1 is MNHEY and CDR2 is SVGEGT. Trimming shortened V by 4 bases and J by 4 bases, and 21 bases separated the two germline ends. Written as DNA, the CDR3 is TGTGCCAGCAGTTTGCAGACTGGGGATGGTTTGTCAGATACGCAGTATTTT. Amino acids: CASSLQTGDGLSDTQYF.

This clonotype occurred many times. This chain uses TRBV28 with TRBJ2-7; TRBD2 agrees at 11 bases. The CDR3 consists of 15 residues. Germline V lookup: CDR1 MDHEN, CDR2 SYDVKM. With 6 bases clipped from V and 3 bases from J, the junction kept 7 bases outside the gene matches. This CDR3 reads CASRQLAGEFYEQYF. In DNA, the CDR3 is TGTGCCAGCAGACAACTAGCGGGAGAGTTCTACGAGCAGTACTTC.

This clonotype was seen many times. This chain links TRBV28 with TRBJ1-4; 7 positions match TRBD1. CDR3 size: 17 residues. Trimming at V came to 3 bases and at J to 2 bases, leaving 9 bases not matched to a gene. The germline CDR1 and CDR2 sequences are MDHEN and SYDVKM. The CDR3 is CASSFMAGGDTNEKLFF. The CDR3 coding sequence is TGTGCCAGCAGTTTCATGGCAGGGGGGGACACTAATGAAAAACTGTTTTTT.

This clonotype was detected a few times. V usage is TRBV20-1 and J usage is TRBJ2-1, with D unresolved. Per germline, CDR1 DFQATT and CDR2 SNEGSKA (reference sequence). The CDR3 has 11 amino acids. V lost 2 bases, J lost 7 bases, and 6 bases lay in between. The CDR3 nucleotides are TGCAGTGCTAGAAGCGAAAATGAGCAGTTCTTC. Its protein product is CSARSENEQFF.

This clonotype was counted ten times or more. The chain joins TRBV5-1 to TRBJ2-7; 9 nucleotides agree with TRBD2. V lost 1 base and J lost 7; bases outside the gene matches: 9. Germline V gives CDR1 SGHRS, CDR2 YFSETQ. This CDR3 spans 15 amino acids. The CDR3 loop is CASSLRTSDPGEQYF. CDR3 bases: TGCGCCAGCAGCTTGCGGACTAGCGACCCCGGAGAGCAGTACTTC.

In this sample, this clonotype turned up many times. The CDR3 DNA is TGTGCCAGCAGCTTGGCCGGGGAACTCCAAGAGACCCAGTACTTC. Protein product: CASSLAGELQETQYF. J is TRBJ2-5 and V is TRBV5-4; weak D call: TRBD2 (5 bases). V lost 0 bases, J lost 1 base, and 10 bases lay in between. The V gene's germline CDR1 is SGHNT and CDR2 YYREEE (reference sequence). CDR3 length: 15 amino acids.

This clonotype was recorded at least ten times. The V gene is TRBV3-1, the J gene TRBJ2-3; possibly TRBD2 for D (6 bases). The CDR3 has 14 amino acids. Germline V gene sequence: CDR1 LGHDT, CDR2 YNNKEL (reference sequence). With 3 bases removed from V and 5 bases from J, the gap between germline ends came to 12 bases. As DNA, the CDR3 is TGTGCCAGCAGCCAGGGATCGGGAGAAGATACGCAGTATTTT. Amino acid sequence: CASSQGSGEDTQYF.

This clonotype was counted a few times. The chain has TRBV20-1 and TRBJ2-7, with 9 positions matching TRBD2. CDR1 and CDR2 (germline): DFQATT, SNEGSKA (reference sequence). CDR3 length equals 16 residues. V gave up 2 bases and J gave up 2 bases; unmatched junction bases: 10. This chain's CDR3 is CSARKHTSGQTYEQYF. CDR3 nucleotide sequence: TGCAGTGCTAGAAAGCATACTAGCGGGCAAACCTACGAGCAGTACTTC.

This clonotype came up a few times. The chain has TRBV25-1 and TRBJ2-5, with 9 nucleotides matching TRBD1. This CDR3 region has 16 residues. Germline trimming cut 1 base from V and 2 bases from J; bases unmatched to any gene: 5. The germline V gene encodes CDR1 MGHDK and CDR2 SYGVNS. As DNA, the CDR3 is TGTGCCAGCAGTGAATCCGGGACAGGGTGGCAAGAGACCCAGTACTTC. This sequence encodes CASSESGTGWQETQYF.

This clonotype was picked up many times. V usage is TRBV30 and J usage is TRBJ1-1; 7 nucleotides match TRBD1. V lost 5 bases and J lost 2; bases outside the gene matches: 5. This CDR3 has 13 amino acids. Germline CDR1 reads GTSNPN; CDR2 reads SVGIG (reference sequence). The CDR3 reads CAWGRGANTEAFF. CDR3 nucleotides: TGTGCCTGGGGCAGGGGGGCAAACACTGAAGCTTTCTTT.

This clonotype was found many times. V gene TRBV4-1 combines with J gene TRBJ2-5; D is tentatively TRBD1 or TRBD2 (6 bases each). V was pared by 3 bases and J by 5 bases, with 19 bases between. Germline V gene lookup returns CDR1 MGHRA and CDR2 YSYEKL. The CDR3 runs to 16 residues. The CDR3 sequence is CASSHARPGAGETQYF. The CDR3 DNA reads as TGCGCCAGCAGCCATGCTCGTCCGGGGGCGGGGGAGACCCAGTACTTC.

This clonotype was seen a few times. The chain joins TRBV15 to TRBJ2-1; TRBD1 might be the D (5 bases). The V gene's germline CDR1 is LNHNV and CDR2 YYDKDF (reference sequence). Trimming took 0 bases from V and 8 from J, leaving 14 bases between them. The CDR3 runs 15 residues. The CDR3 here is CATSRDPRGSDEQFF. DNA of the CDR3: TGTGCCACCAGCAGAGACCCTAGGGGCAGTGATGAGCAGTTCTTC.

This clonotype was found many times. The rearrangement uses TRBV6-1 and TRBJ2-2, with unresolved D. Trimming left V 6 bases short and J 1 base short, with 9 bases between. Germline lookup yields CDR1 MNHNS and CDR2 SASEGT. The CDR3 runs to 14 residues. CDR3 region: CASRSTWNTGELFF. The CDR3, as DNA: TGTGCCAGCAGGTCGACTTGGAACACCGGGGAGCTGTTTTTT.

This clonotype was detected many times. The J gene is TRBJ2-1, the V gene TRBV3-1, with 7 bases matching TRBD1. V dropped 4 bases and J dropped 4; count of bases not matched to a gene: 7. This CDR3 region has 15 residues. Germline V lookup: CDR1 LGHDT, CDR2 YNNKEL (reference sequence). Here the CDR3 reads CASSPGGRLYNEQFF. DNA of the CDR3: TGTGCCAGCAGCCCAGGGGGACGGCTTTACAATGAGCAGTTCTTC.

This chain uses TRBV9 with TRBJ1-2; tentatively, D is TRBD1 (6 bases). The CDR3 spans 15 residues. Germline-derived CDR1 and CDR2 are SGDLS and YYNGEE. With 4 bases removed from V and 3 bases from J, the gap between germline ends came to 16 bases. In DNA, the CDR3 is TGTGCCAGCAGCCCCCGGACAGTGAGGGACTATGGCTACACCTTC. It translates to CASSPRTVRDYGYTF.

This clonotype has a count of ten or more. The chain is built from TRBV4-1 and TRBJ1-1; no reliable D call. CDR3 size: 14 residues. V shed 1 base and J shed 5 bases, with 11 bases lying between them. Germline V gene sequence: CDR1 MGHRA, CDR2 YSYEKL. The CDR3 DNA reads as TGCGCCAGCAGCCAAGCGGAGGGATGGACTGAAGCTTTCTTT. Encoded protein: CASSQAEGWTEAFF.

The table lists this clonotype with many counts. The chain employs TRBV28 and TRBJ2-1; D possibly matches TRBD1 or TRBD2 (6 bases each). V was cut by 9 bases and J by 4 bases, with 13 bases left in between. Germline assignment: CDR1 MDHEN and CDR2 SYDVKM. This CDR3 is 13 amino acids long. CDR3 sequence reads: CASKEGGYNEQFF. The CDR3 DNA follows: TGTGCCAGTAAAGAGGGGGGATACAATGAGCAGTTCTTC.

The CDR3 DNA follows: TGTGCCAGCAGCGTAACAGCCGGAGGGGGGGCCCTGCATGGTGAGCAGTTCTTC. Translated: CASSVTAGGGALHGEQFF. The chain combines TRBV9 with TRBJ2-1; perhaps TRBD2 as D (7 bases). The CDR3 sequence is 18 residues long. The V gene lost 1 base and the J gene lost 9 bases, with 26 bases spanning the gap. Germline V lookup: CDR1 SGDLS, CDR2 YYNGEE. The full variable domain, its missing parts supplied by reference TRBV9 and TRBJ2-1, is DSGVTQTPKHLITATGQRVTLRCSPRSGDLSVYWYQQSLDQGLQFLIQYYNGEERAKGNILERFSAQQFPDLHSELNLSSLELGDSALYFCASSVTAGGGALHGEQFFGPGTRLTVL.

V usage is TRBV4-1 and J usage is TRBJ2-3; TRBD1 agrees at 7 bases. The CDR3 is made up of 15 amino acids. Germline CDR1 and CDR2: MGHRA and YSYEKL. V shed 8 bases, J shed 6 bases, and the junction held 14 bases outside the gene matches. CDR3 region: CASGFRTGERDTQYF. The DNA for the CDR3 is TGCGCCAGCGGCTTCCGAACAGGGGAAAGGGATACGCAGTATTTT.